A single sample gave rise to the 19 T cell receptor beta chains below, sequenced in a study of human T cells and chemical hapten exposure. TCRdb ran MiXCR on the RACE reads and lists one entry per CDR3 protein. Counted here are 85,000 to 90,000 distinct CDR3 sequences, 8% to 10% occurring once; the ten biggest clones make up around 4%. The time point: pre-sensitization, week 0. Specified treatment: therapeutic diphenylcyclopropenone sensitization with weekly scalp DPC. The source was whole blood, collected in connection with sensitization to the hapten diphenylcyclopropenone (DPC). The source of these receptors is a woman aged 40 to 49 with alopecia areata. Some clones in this sample may be carry-over from other donors' samples.

The chain has TRBV20-1 and TRBJ2-2; the D gene is possibly TRBD1 (5 bases). The CDR3 length is 14 residues. Germline CDR1 and CDR2: DFQATT and SNEGSKA (reference sequence). Trimming removed 0 bases from V and 1 base from J, with 6 bases in between. As DNA, the CDR3 is TGCAGTGCTAGAGACACAGGGAACACCGGGGAGCTGTTTTTT. Its protein product is CSARDTGNTGELFF.

A word on this clonotype: Since a much larger clone is just one base distant, this may be a read error. The CDR3, as DNA: TGCAGTGCTAGAGATTTGATCGCGGGGGAACTGATTTTT. Translation: CSARDLIAGELIF. The chain has TRBV20-1 and TRBJ1-4; weak D call: TRBD1 (5 bases). Germline V gene lookup returns CDR1 DFQATT and CDR2 SNEGSKA (reference sequence). The CDR3 consists of 13 residues.

This clonotype was counted only a few times. The chain employs TRBV11-2 and TRBJ2-5; 11 bases align to TRBD1. CDR3 length: 16 amino acids. Looked up from germline, CDR1 is SGHAT and CDR2 is FQNNGV. V trimming: 3 bases; J trimming: 5 bases; junction bases outside the gene matches: 8. The CDR3 reads CASSFSGTGGLETQYF. The CDR3 coding sequence is TGTGCCAGCAGCTTCTCCGGGACAGGGGGTTTGGAGACCCAGTACTTC.

This clonotype came up many times. The CDR3, as DNA: TGTGCCAGCAGTTATACAGGGAGCTCCTACGAGCAGTACTTC. Amino acids: CASSYTGSSYEQYF. The V gene is TRBV12-3 or TRBV12-4, the J gene TRBJ2-7; D perhaps matches TRBD1 (6 bases). The germline V and J ends were trimmed by 4 bases and 0 bases, with 10 bases remaining between them. The CDR3 sequence is 14 residues long.

This clonotype has ten or more counts. CDR3 residues: CASTPGTMHTQYF. The CDR3 DNA follows: TGTGCCAGCACCCCGGGGACGATGCATACGCAGTATTTT. The chain recombines TRBV7-8 with TRBJ2-3, with D perhaps TRBD1 or TRBD2 (5 bases each). The CDR3 loop spans 13 amino acids. The V and J ends lost 7 bases and 7 bases respectively, with 15 bases between them. CDR1 is SGHVS, CDR2 FQNEAQ, per germline. Looking up the rest from reference TRBV7-8 and TRBJ2-3 gives the full variable domain: GAGVSQSPRYKVAKRGQDVALRCDPISGHVSLFWYQQALGQGPEFLTYFQNEAQLDKSGLPSDRFFAERPEGSVSTLKIQRTQQEDSAVYLCASTPGTMHTQYFGPGTRLTVL.

V usage is TRBV20-1 and J usage is TRBJ1-5; TRBD1 matches at 7 bases. Germline V gene sequence: CDR1 DFQATT, CDR2 SNEGSKA (reference sequence). The CDR3 is made up of 15 amino acids. The junction had 16 bases not matched to a gene; V was cut back by 7 bases and J by 7 bases. For the CDR3, the DNA is TGCAGTGGAGGGAGGCCGACAGGGTACAGCCAGCCCCAGCATTTT. This translates into CSGGRPTGYSQPQHF.

This clonotype was recorded many times. V gene TRBV5-1 combines with J gene TRBJ2-1; D is unclear. The germline V gene encodes CDR1 SGHRS and CDR2 YFSETQ. The CDR3 extends over 13 amino acids. With 0 bases removed from V and 8 bases from J, the gap between germline ends came to 9 bases. For the CDR3, the DNA is TGCGCCAGCAGCTTGGTTACTTTCGATGAGCAGTTCTTC. Its translation is CASSLVTFDEQFF.

Points on this clonotype: Since a much larger clone is just one base distant, this may be a read error. This chain uses TRBV6-5 with TRBJ2-5; either TRBD1 or TRBD2 may supply D (6 bases each). The CDR3 loop spans 14 amino acids. Germline CDR1 MNHEY, CDR2 SVGAGI. Here the CDR3 DNA reads TGTGCCAGCATCGGAGGGGGGCAACAAGAGTCCCAGTACTTC. Encoded protein: CASIGGGQQESQYF.

The V and J genes are TRBV29-1 and TRBJ2-7, with a weak D call TRBD1 (6 bases). Germline V CDR1 and CDR2: SQVTM, ANQGSEA. The CDR3 loop spans 16 amino acids. V gave up 0 bases and J gave up 5 bases, with 20 bases separating them. The chain's CDR3 is CSVEDYKGNRADEQYF. DNA of the CDR3: TGCAGCGTTGAAGATTATAAGGGAAACAGGGCGGACGAGCAGTACTTC.

With regard to this clonotype: This may be a read error, as it is one base from a much larger clone. The chain carries TRBV6-5 and TRBJ2-1; D uncertain. The CDR3 contains 13 residues. CDR1 and CDR2 from the germline V gene are MNHEY and SVGAGI. The CDR3 DNA follows: TGTACCAGCAGTTATCGGTGGTCCGATGAGCAGTTCTTC. Its protein is CTSSYRWSDEQFF.

Concerning this clonotype: Being one base from a much bigger clone, this may be a read error. This chain connects TRBV27 to TRBJ2-3, with no clear D. The CDR3 consists of 12 residues. The V end was cut by 5 bases, the J end by 1 base, with 4 bases between. Germline values: CDR1 MNHEY, CDR2 SMNVEV (reference sequence). The DNA of the CDR3 is TGTGCCAGCAGTCCTCGCACAGATACGCAGTATTTT. This translates into CASSPRTDTQYF.

In this sample, this clonotype turned up many times. CDR3 region: CASSLQTNEKLFF. In DNA form, the CDR3 reads TGCGCCAGCAGCTTACAGACAAATGAAAAACTGTTTTTT. The chain uses TRBV5-1 and TRBJ1-4, with D unresolved. V lost 2 bases to trimming and J lost 5 bases, with 7 bases between them. Germline V CDR1 and CDR2: SGHRS, YFSETQ. This CDR3 spans 13 amino acids.

Many counts were recorded for this clonotype. This CDR3 is CASSTRGYTYETEAFF. The DNA of the CDR3 is TGTGCCAGTAGTACCCGGGGTTATACGTATGAGACTGAAGCTTTCTTT. V and J are TRBV19 and TRBJ1-1; D not certain. Germline V gene lookup returns CDR1 LNHDA and CDR2 SQIVND (reference sequence). This CDR3 region has 16 residues. The V and J ends lost 4 bases and 5 bases respectively, with 20 bases between them.

In this sample, this clonotype turned up a few times. This chain joins TRBV3-1 and TRBJ1-1; D might be TRBD1 (5 bases). Germline CDR1 LGHDT, CDR2 YNNKEL (reference sequence). V was clipped by 4 bases and J by 0 bases, with 12 bases between them. The CDR3 length is 15 residues. The DNA for the CDR3 is TGTGCCAGCAGCCCAGAGACAGTGCTGAACACTGAAGCTTTCTTT. Translated, it gives CASSPETVLNTEAFF.

This clonotype was counted a few times. The chain links TRBV12-3 or TRBV12-4 to TRBJ1-4, with D possibly being TRBD1 (5 bases). Trimming removed 8 bases from V and 8 bases from J, with 15 bases in between. CDR3 size: 13 residues. The CDR3 nucleotides read TGTGCCAGCCGATGGGGGTGGACGGAAAAACTGTTTTTT. The encoded protein is CASRWGWTEKLFF.

The chain has TRBV5-1 and TRBJ1-3; 7 bases fit TRBD1. V trimming: 0 bases; J trimming: 10 bases; junction bases outside the gene matches: 10. Germline V CDR1 and CDR2: SGHRS, YFSETQ. The CDR3 loop spans 15 amino acids. The CDR3 reads CASSLAGGPGGTIYF. CDR3 bases: TGCGCCAGCAGCTTGGCAGGGGGACCTGGAGGGACCATATATTTT.

This clonotype has at least ten counts. The chain links TRBV6-2 or TRBV6-3 to TRBJ2-2; 7 nucleotides line up with TRBD1. The CDR3 has 20 residues. From germline, CDR1 is MNHEY and CDR2 SVGEGT. J lost 3 bases, V lost 2 bases, and 18 bases had no gene match. The DNA of the CDR3 is TGTGCCAGCAGTTACGACACCCTCAGTTGGTCAGGGGGAGACACCGGGGAGCTGTTTTTT. Translated: CASSYDTLSWSGGDTGELFF.

The table lists this clonotype with many counts. This sequence joins TRBV3-1 and TRBJ1-3, with D unresolved. This CDR3 spans 16 amino acids. The ends were cut back, 4 bases at V and 4 bases at J, with 17 bases in the middle. Germline V CDR1 and CDR2: LGHDT, YNNKEL (reference sequence). CDR3 loop: CASSPTGSLWGNTIYF. Here the CDR3 DNA reads TGTGCCAGCAGCCCCACTGGGTCCCTCTGGGGAAACACCATATATTTT.

The chain combines TRBV6-2 or TRBV6-3 with TRBJ1-5; weak D call: TRBD1 (5 bases). Germline V gene lookup returns CDR1 MNHEY and CDR2 SVGEGT. The CDR3 loop spans 17 amino acids. With 5 bases removed from V and 0 bases from J, the gap between germline ends came to 17 bases. The CDR3 nucleotides are TGTGCCAGCAGTCCAATCCCTCAGGGATATAGCAATCAGCCCCAGCATTTT. Translated: CASSPIPQGYSNQPQHF.